The TCR beta chain under discussion was sequenced for a study of cytomegalovirus exposure and HLA in healthy donors. Researchers ran the PCR with 60 Vbeta and 13 Jbeta primers. Assay used: immunoSEQ multiplex PCR; TCRdb lists only in-frame clones, some missing. The table records roughly 200,000 clones, 9.5% of them present only once. Worth noting for this clone: Its antigen is still unknown.

CDR1 and CDR2 (germline): SGHTA, FQGNSA. The V end lost 4 bases, the J end lost 2 bases, and 9 bases lay between the germline ends. CDR3 size: 13 residues. General study points: CMV serostatus stood as the only immune exposure information on hand. Accurate predictions that matched the HLA-A and HLA-B alleles of most subjects were reportedly made from TCR beta sequences. Earlier results showed most TCR beta V segments being productive about 90% or about 30% of the time.

This clonotype originated in a woman younger than 45 in good health and CMV-seropositive. The chain carries TRBV7-2 and TRBJ2-7, with D tentatively TRBD1 (6 bases). Material for sequencing was PBMCs. The CDR3 nucleotides read TGTGCCAGCAGCTCGTCAGGGGCCTACGAGCAGTACTTC. This translates into CASSSSGAYEQYF.